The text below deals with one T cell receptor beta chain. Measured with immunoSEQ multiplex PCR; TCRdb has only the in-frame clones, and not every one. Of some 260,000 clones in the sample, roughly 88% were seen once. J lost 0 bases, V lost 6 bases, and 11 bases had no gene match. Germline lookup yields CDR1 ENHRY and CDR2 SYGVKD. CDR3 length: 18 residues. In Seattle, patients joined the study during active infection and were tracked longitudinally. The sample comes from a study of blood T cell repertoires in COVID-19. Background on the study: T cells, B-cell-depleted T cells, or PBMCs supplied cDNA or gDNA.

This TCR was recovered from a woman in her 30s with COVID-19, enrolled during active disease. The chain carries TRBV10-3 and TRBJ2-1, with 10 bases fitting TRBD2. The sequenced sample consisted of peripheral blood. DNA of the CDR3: TGTGCCATCAGGGCAACTCTGACTAGCGGGCGCTCCTACAATGAGCAGTTCTTC. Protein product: CAIRATLTSGRSYNEQFF.